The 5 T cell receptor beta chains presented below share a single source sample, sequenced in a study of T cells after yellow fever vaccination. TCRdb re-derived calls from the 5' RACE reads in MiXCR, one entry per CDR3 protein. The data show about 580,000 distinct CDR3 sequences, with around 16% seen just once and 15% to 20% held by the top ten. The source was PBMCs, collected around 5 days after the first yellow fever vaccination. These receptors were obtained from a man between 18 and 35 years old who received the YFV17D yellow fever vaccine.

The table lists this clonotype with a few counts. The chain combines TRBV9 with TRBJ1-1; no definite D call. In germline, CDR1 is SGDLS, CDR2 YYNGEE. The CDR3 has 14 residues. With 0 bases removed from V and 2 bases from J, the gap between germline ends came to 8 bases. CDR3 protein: CASSVAPVNTEAFF. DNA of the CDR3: TGTGCCAGCAGCGTAGCCCCCGTTAACACTGAAGCTTTCTTT.

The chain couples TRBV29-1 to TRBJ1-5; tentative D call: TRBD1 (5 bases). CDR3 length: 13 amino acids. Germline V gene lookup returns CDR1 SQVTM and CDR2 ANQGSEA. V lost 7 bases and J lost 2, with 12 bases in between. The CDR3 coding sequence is TGCAGCGCAAGGGCGGGGGGCAATCAGCCCCAGCATTTT. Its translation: CSARAGGNQPQHF.

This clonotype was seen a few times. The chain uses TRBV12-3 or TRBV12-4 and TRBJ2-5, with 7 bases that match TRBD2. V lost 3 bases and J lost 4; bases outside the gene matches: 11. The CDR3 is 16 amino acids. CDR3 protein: CASSFSPREGRETQYF. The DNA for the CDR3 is TGTGCCAGCAGTTTTTCTCCCAGGGAGGGAAGAGAGACCCAGTACTTC.

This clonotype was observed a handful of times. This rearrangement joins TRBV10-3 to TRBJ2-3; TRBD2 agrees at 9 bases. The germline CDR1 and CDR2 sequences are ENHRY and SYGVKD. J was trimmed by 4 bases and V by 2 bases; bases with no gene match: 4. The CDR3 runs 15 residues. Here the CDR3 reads CAISERGGAPDTQYF. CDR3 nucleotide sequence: TGTGCCATCAGTGAGCGCGGGGGGGCTCCAGATACGCAGTATTTT.

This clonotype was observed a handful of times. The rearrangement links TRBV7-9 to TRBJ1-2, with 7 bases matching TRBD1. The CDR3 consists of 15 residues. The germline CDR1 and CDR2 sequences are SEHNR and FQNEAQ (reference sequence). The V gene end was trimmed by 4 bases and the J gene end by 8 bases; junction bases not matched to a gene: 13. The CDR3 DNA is TGTGCCAGCAGCTCCCGGACAGGAGTCGGCTGGGGCTACACCTTC. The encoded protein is CASSSRTGVGWGYTF.